The next 3 T cell receptor beta chains were all read from a single sample in a study of T cell responses to AZD1222 COVID-19 vaccine. The data were produced by immunoSEQ multiplex PCR, yet TCRdb's version contains in-frame clones alone and is incomplete. Found here are around 130,000 clones, about 88% of them singletons; the top ten hold 3%. This specimen consisted of peripheral blood, obtained 28 days after the second AZD1222 dose. The source of these receptors is an adult who received the AZD1222 COVID-19 vaccine.

This clone showed up just a few times. The chain recombines TRBV10-2 with TRBJ1-2; D perhaps matches TRBD1 (6 bases). This CDR3 comprises 13 residues. V lost 6 bases and J 5 bases, leaving 13 bases between the germline ends. Per germline, CDR1 WSHSY and CDR2 SAAADI. This chain's CDR3 is CASSPTGEYGYTF. The DNA for the CDR3 is TGCGCCAGCAGCCCGACAGGCGAATATGGCTACACCTTC.

The rearrangement links TRBV19 to TRBJ1-5; TRBD1 matches at 7 bases. V lost 3 bases to trimming and J lost 2 bases; unmatched junction nucleotides: 4. The germline V gene encodes CDR1 LNHDA and CDR2 SQIVND (reference sequence). This CDR3 region has 15 residues. As DNA, the CDR3 is TGTGCCAGTAGTATGGGACAGTGGGGCAATCAGCCCCAGCATTTT. The encoded protein is CASSMGQWGNQPQHF.

This clone was seen a few times. The chain carries TRBV11-3 and TRBJ1-2, with D perhaps matching TRBD1 (6 bases). Trimming pared 4 bases from V and 2 bases from J, leaving 11 bases between. CDR1 is SGHNT, CDR2 YENEEA, per germline. CDR3 size: 14 residues. CDR3: CASSSTGKNYGYTF. CDR3 nucleotide sequence: TGTGCCAGCAGCTCAACAGGGAAGAACTATGGCTACACCTTC.